The T cell receptor beta chain under discussion was sequenced for a study of persistence of HIV-infected CD4 T cells. General study results and limits: Degenerate expanded CDR3beta sequences were enriched among CMV- and Gag-responding cells.

The junction had 13 bases not matched to a gene; V was cut back by 8 bases and J by 7 bases. The CDR3 totals 15 residues. The V gene's germline CDR1 is LGHDT and CDR2 YNNKEL (reference sequence). The libraries were made with immunoSEQ version 4 in survey mode. Profiled with immunoSEQ multiplex PCR; TCRdb holds only in-frame clones, not every one. This table has 40,000 to 60,000 clones, 90% appearing once. Nonspecific anti-CD3/anti-CD28 bead stimulation represents the broad CD4+ T cell repertoire. Sorting selected CD4+ T cells upregulating both CD40 ligand and CD69. Donors had CD4+ T cell counts above 400 cells/uL and were CMV-seropositive. PBMCs were depleted of CD8+ T cells before stimulation. CD8-depleted PBMCs were stimulated around 17 hours with anti-CD28/CD49d costimulation, CD40-blocking antibody and enfuvirtide. About this clone itself: The antigen remains undetermined.

The TCR originated in an adult woman with HIV who was CMV-seropositive. The sequenced sample was CD4+ T cells sorted from PBMCs after roughly 19-hour stimulation, obtained from a patient who received antiretroviral therapy. The genes are TRBV3-1 (or the pseudogene TRBV3-2) and TRBJ2-1; TRBD2 matches 8 bases. The CDR3 here is CASSGSGSPTNEQFF. The CDR3 DNA is TGTGCCAGCTCGGGGAGCGGGAGCCCCACGAATGAGCAGTTCTTC.